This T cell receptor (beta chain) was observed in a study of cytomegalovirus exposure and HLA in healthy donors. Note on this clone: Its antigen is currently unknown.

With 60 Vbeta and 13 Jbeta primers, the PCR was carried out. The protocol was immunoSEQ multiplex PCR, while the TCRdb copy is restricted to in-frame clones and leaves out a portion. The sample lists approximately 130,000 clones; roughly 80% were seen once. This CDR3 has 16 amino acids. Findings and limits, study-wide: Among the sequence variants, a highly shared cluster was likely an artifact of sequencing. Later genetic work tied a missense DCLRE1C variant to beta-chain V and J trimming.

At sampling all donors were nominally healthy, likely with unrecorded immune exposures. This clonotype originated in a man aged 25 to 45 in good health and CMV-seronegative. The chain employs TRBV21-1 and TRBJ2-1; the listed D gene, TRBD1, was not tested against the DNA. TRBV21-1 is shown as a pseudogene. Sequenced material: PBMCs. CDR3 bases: TGTGCCAGCAGCAAATGCGACAGGGGGGGCTACAATGAGCAGTTCTTC. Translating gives CASSKCDRGGYNEQFF.